Below, 3 T cell receptor beta chains from the same sample are listed, as sequenced in a study of cytomegalovirus exposure and HLA in healthy donors. Researchers ran the PCR with 60 Vbeta and 13 Jbeta primers. Assay used: immunoSEQ multiplex PCR; TCRdb lists only in-frame clones, some missing. The data contain under 150,000 clones, around 74% of them singletons. What was sequenced was PBMCs. The receptors here all came from a man aged 25-40 years in good health and CMV-seronegative.

The chain's CDR3 is CSGGDRGNYGYTF. CDR3 DNA sequence: TGCAGCGGGGGGGACAGGGGAAACTATGGCTACACCTTC. V usage is TRBV29-1 and J usage is TRBJ1-2, with 10 bases that match TRBD1. The CDR3 loop spans 13 amino acids. The J segment lost 2 bases and the V segment lost 7 bases, leaving 4 bases of the junction unmatched. In germline, CDR1 is SQVTM, CDR2 ANQGSEA.

The CDR3 bases are TGTGCCAGCAGTCGGGGAACCTACAATGAGCAGTTCTTC. The encoded protein is CASSRGTYNEQFF. The rearrangement joins TRBV27 to TRBJ2-1, with D possibly TRBD2 on 5 matching bases. V was shortened by 5 bases and J by 2 bases, with 7 bases between the two germline ends. CDR1 is MNHEY, CDR2 SMNVEV, per germline (reference sequence). CDR3 length equals 13 residues.

The sample holds one count of this clone. The V gene is TRBV5-4, the J gene TRBJ2-7, with 7 positions matching TRBD2. Trimming at V came to 2 bases and at J to 7 bases, leaving 6 bases not matched to a gene. The CDR3 covers 13 residues. Per the germline V gene, CDR1 is SGHNT and CDR2 is YYREEE (reference sequence). The CDR3 coding sequence is TGTGCCAGCAGCTTTCGCGGGAGTGGTGAGCAGTACTTC. Its translation is CASSFRGSGEQYF.